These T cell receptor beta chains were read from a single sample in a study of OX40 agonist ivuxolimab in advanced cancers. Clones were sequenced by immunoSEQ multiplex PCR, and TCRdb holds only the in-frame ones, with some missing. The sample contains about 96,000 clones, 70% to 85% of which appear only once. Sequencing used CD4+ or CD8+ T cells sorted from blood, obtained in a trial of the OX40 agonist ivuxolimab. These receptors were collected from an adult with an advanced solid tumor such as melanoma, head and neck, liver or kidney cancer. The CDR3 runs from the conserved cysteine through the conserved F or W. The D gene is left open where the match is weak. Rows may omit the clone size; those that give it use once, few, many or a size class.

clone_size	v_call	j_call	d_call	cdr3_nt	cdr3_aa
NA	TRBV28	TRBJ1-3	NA	TGTGCCAGCAGTTCCCCCTTGGAGACCATATATTTT	CASSSPLETIYF
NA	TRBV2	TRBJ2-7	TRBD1	TGTGCCAGCAGTGACTACGGGACAGGGCCCTACGAGCAGTACTTC	CASSDYGTGPYEQYF
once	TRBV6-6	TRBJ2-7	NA	TGTGCCAGCATGGGCGGATCCTACGAGCAGTACTTC	CASMGGSYEQYF
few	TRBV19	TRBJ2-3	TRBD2	TGTGCCAGTAGTATAAGCGGGGGGGATACGCAGTATTTT	CASSISGGDTQYF
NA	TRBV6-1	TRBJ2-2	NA	TGTGCCAGCTGGACTGGGAACACCGGGGAGCTGTTTTTT	CASWTGNTGELFF
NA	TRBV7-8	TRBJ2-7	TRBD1	TGTGCCAGCAGCCCCCAGGGCAGGGGGAGCTACGAGCAGTACTTC	CASSPQGRGSYEQYF
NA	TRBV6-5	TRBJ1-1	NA	TGTGCCAGCAGTGCCGGGGGCAAAGCTTTCTTT	CASSAGGKAFF
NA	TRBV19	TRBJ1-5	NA	TGTGCCAGTAACGTCGGTTATCAGCCCCAGCATTTT	CASNVGYQPQHF
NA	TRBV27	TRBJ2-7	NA	TGTGCCAGCAGTCTAAAGACAGGACCCTACGAGCAGTACTTC	CASSLKTGPYEQYF
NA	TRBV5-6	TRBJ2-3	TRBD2	TGTGCCAGCAGCGAGGCTAGCGGGGGGGATACGCAGTATTTT	CASSEASGGDTQYF
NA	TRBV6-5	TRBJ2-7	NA	TGTGCCAGCAGTTACCCCCAGGACGAGCAGTACTTC	CASSYPQDEQYF
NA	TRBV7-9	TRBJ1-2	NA	TGTGCCAGCAGCTCAAATGGGGGCGGCTACACCTTC	CASSSNGGGYTF
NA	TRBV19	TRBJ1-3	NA	TGTGCCAGTAGTACCACAGGTTACTCTGGAAACACCATATATTTT	CASSTTGYSGNTIYF
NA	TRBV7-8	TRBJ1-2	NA	TGTGCCAGCAGCTCCTCCCCACCCTCCGGGGGCTACACCTTC	CASSSSPPSGGYTF
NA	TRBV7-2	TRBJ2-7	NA	TGTGCCAGCAGCTTACAGGGGCCCCCCTACGAGCAGTACTTC	CASSLQGPPYEQYF
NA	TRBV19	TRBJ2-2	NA	TGTGCCAGTAGTCTTGTGATAACCGGGGAGCTGTTTTTT	CASSLVITGELFF
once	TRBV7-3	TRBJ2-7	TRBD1	TGTGCCAGCAGTTATACCGGGACAGGAGCCTACGAGCAGTACTTC	CASSYTGTGAYEQYF
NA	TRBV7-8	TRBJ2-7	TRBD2	TGTGCCAGCAGCCGTAGCGGGGTCTCCTACGAGCAGTACTTC	CASSRSGVSYEQYF
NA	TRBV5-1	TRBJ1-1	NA	TGCGCCAGCAGCCCCGGGACCCCCAACACTGAAGCTTTCTTT	CASSPGTPNTEAFF
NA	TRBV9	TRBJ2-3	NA	TGTGCCAGCAGCGCGGGGGAGGGCACAGATACGCAGTATTTT	CASSAGEGTDTQYF
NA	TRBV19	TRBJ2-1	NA	TGTGCCACCCGTGGCAATGAGCAGTTCTTC	CATRGNEQFF
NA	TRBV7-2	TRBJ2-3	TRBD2	TGTGCCAGCAGCCCTCGACTAGCGGGAGGGTTCACAGATACGCAGTATTTT	CASSPRLAGGFTDTQYF
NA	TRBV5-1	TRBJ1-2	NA	TGCGCCAGCGATCGTGGCGTAGGGACAAACTATGGCTACACCTTC	CASDRGVGTNYGYTF
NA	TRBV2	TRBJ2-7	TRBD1	TGTGCCAGCAAGGACAGGGGGTACGAGCAGTACTTC	CASKDRGYEQYF
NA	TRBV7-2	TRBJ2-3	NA	TGTGCCAGCAGCTGGCTCGGGACGACCGGGACAGATACGCAGTATTTT	CASSWLGTTGTDTQYF
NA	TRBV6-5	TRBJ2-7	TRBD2	TGTGCCAGCAGTTACAAAGCGGGAGCCTACGAGCAGTACTTC	CASSYKAGAYEQYF
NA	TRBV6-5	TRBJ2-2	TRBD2	TGTGCCAGCAGCCTAGCGGGAGCGAACACCGGGGAGCTGTTTTTT	CASSLAGANTGELFF
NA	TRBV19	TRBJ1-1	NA	TGTGCCAGTAGTAAGTTGGGCCCCTGGGCGAACACTGAAGCTTTCTTT	CASSKLGPWANTEAFF
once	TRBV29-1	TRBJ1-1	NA	TGCAGCGTTGTGGGGGGCGAAACTTCGAACACTGAAGCTTTCTTT	CSVVGGETSNTEAFF
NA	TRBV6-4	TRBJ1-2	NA	TGTGCCAGCAGTGAAGTAGGGGGGGACTATGGCTACACCTTC	CASSEVGGDYGYTF
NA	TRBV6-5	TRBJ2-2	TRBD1	TGTGCCAGCAGTCACGGACAGGGGTACGGGGAGCTGTTTTTT	CASSHGQGYGELFF
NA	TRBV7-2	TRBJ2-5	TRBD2	TGTGCCAGCAGCCCCGGGACTAGCGGGAGTGTCAAGACCCAGTACTTC	CASSPGTSGSVKTQYF
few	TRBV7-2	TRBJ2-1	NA	TGTGCCAGCAGCTTAGATCGGCAGGGCAATGAGCAGTTCTTC	CASSLDRQGNEQFF
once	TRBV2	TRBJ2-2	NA	TGTGCCAGCACTAGACCCCGTTTGGCCGGGGAGCTGTTTTTT	CASTRPRLAGELFF
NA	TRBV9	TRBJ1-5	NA	TGTGCCAGCAGCGCCGAGGGGAAACAGCCCCAGCATTTT	CASSAEGKQPQHF
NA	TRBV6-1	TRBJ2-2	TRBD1	TGTGCCAGCGGCCGGGACAGGGCGCGGTCCGGGGAGCTGTTTTTT	CASGRDRARSGELFF
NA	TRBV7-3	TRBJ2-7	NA	TGTGCCAGCAGCCCCAAGTGGCGACTCGGAGCCTACGAGCAGTACTTC	CASSPKWRLGAYEQYF
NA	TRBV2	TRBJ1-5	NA	TGTGCCAGCAGTCGTACAGGGAGCAATCAGCCCCAGCATTTT	CASSRTGSNQPQHF
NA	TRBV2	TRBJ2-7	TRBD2	TGTGCCAGCATGACGGGAGGGAGGGTCGAGCAGTACTTC	CASMTGGRVEQYF
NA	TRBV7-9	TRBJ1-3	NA	TGTGCCAGCAGCTTCCTGGGGCCTGGAAACACCATATATTTT	CASSFLGPGNTIYF
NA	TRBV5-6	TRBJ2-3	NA	TGTGCCAGCAGCCTAAAGGATACGCAGTATTTT	CASSLKDTQYF
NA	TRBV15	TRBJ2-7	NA	TGTGCCACCAGCAGAGAGGGCGGGCAGGGTTTGGTCTACTACGAGCAGTACTTC	CATSREGGQGLVYYEQYF